What follows are 8 T cell receptor beta chains derived from one specimen sequenced in a study of blood T cell repertoires in COVID-19. Method: immunoSEQ multiplex PCR; TCRdb's copy keeps in-frame clones and lacks some. The sample has 350,000 to 450,000 clones, approximately 89% seen once. Specimen: PBMCs or T cells enriched from blood (not recorded which). These receptors came from a woman aged 40 to 49 who had been exposed to COVID-19.

This chain joins TRBV24-1 and TRBJ1-2; D remains ambiguous. This CDR3 comprises 15 residues. Trimming took off 4 bases at V and 5 bases at J, with 16 bases between the two ends. CDR1 and CDR2 from the germline V gene are KGHDR and SFDVKD. CDR3 residues: CATSESTRPTYGYTF. The DNA for the CDR3 is TGTGCCACCAGTGAGTCGACACGACCTACTTATGGCTACACCTTC.

V gene TRBV24-1 combines with J gene TRBJ2-1; 8 positions match TRBD2. The CDR3 consists of 16 residues. The germline CDR1 and CDR2 sequences are KGHDR and SFDVKD. The junction had 7 bases not matched to a gene; V was cut back by 2 bases and J by 5 bases. CDR3 region: CATSDYQRERDNEQFF. CDR3 DNA sequence: TGTGCCACCAGTGATTACCAGCGGGAGAGAGACAATGAGCAGTTCTTC.

This clone was seen once. The CDR3 protein is CSVRQTNYGYTF. The DNA of the CDR3 is TGCAGCGTCAGACAAACTAACTATGGCTACACCTTC. The genes are TRBV29-1 and TRBJ1-2, with no clear D. The germline gives CDR1 SQVTM, CDR2 ANQGSEA. This CDR3 comprises 12 residues. Trimming took off 6 bases at V and 0 bases at J, with 8 bases between the two ends.

The gene calls are TRBV5-1 and TRBJ2-7; the match to TRBD1 covers 7 bases. Per the germline V gene, CDR1 is SGHRS and CDR2 is YFSETQ. Trimming removed 4 bases from V and 5 bases from J; junction bases left unmatched: 3. CDR3 length: 12 residues. This chain's CDR3 is CASSLDRDEQYF. CDR3 bases: TGCGCCAGCAGCCTCGACAGGGACGAGCAGTACTTC.

This sequence joins TRBV5-4 and TRBJ1-1, with 11 positions matching TRBD1. Germline V gives CDR1 SGHNT, CDR2 YYREEE (reference sequence). The length of the CDR3 is 17 residues. Trimming removed 10 bases from V and 1 base from J; junction bases left unmatched: 15. This chain's CDR3 is CAYPTRGQGGKNTEAFF. In DNA, the CDR3 is TGTGCCTACCCCACTAGGGGACAGGGGGGTAAGAACACTGAAGCTTTCTTT.

This sequence joins TRBV4-3 and TRBJ2-7; TRBD1 is a possible D gene (6 bases). Germline loops: CDR1 LGHNA, CDR2 YSLEER. The CDR3 runs to 15 residues. The V gene lost 0 bases and the J gene lost 3 bases, with 12 bases spanning the gap. The CDR3 reads CASSQDGTRGYEQYF. For the CDR3, the DNA is TGCGCCAGCAGCCAAGACGGGACCAGGGGCTACGAGCAGTACTTC.

V and J are TRBV7-2 and TRBJ1-1; 8 nucleotides align to TRBD1. J was trimmed by 0 bases and V by 10 bases; bases with no gene match: 7. CDR3 length equals 14 residues. Germline V gene lookup returns CDR1 SGHTA and CDR2 FQGNSA. The chain's CDR3 is CATRTGTLNTEAFF. In DNA, the CDR3 is TGTGCCACCCGGACAGGGACCCTGAACACTGAAGCTTTCTTT.

The V gene is TRBV5-6, the J gene TRBJ1-2, with 8 nucleotides matching TRBD1. The CDR3 is 14 amino acids. Germline V gene lookup returns CDR1 SGHDT and CDR2 YYEEEE. V dropped 4 bases and J dropped 4; count of bases not matched to a gene: 6. The CDR3 loop reads CASSASDRVYGYTF. CDR3 DNA sequence: TGTGCCAGCAGCGCTTCGGACAGGGTCTATGGCTACACCTTC.